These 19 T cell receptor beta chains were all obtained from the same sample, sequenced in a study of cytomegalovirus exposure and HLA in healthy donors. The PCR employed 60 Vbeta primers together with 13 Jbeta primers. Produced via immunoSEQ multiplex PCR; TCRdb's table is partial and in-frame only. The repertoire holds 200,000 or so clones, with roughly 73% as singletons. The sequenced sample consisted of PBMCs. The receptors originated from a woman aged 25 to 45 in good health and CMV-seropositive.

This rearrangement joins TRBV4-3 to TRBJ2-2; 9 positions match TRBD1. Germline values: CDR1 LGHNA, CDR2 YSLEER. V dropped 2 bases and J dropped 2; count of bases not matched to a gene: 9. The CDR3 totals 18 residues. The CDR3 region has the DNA TGCGCCAGCAGCCAAAAACCTGACAGGGGGGGAAACACCGGGGAGCTGTTTTTT. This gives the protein CASSQKPDRGGNTGELFF.

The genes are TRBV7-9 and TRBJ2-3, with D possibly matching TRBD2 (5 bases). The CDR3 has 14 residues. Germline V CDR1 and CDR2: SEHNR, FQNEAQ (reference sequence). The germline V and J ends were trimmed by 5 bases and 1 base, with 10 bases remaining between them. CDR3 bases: TGTGCCAGCAGCAATAGCGTGGGCACAGATACGCAGTATTTT. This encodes CASSNSVGTDTQYF.

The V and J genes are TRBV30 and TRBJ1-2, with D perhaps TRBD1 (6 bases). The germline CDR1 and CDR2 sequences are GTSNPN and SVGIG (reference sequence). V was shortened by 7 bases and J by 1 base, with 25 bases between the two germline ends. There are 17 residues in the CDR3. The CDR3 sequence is CASLNIPPGQLNYGYTF. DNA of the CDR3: TGTGCCTCACTAAACATACCTCCGGGACAACTTAACTATGGCTACACCTTC.

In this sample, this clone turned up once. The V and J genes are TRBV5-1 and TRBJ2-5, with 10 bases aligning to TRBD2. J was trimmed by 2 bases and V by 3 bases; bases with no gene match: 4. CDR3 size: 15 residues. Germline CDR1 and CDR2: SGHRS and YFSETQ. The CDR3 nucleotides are TGCGCCAGCAGCTCGGGACTAGCGCGACAAGAGACCCAGTACTTC. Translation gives CASSSGLARQETQYF.

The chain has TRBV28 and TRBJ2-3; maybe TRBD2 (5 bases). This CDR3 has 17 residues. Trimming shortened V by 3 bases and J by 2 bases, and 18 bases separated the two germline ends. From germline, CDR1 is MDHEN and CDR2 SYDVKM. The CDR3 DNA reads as TGTGCCAGCAGTTTTGAGGGCGCTAGGCCGTACACAGATACGCAGTATTTT. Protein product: CASSFEGARPYTDTQYF.

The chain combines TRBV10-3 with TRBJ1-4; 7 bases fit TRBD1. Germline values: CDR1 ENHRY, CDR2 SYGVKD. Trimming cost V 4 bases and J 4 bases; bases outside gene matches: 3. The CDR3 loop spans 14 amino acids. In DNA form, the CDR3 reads TGTGCCATCAGTGTCGGGACAGTTAATGAAAAACTGTTTTTT. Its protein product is CAISVGTVNEKLFF.

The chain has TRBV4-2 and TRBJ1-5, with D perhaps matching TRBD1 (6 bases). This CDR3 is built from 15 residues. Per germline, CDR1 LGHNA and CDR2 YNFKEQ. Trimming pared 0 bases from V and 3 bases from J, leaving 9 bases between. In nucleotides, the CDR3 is TGTGCCAGCAGCCAAGAAAACAGGGACAATCAGCCCCAGCATTTT. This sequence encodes CASSQENRDNQPQHF.

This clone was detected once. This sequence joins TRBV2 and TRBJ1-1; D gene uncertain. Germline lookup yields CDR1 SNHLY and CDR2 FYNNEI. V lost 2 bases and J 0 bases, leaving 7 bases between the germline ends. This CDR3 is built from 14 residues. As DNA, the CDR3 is TGTGCCAGCAGTGAATTAGTGGTGAACACTGAAGCTTTCTTT. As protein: CASSELVVNTEAFF.

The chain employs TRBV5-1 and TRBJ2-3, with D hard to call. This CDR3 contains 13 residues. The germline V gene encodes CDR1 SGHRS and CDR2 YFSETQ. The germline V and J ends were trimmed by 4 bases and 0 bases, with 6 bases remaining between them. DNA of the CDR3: TGCGCCAGCAGCCATTTTAGCACAGATACGCAGTATTTT. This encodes CASSHFSTDTQYF.

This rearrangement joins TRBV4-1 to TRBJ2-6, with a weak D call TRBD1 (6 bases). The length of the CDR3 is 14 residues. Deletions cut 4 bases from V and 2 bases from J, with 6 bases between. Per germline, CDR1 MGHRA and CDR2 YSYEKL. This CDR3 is CASSPGAGANVLTF. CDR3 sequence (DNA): TGCGCCAGCAGCCCAGGGGCTGGGGCCAACGTCCTGACTTTC.

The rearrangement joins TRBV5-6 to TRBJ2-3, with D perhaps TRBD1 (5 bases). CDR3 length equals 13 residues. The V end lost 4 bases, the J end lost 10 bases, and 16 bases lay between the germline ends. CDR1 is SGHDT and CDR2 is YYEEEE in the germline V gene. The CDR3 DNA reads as TGTGCCAGCAGCCGGACGCTCCTACAGGCGCAGTATTTT. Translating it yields CASSRTLLQAQYF.

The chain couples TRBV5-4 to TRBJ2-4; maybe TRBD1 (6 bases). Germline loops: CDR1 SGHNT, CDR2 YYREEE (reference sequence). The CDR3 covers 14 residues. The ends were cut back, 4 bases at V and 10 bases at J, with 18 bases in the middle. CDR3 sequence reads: CASSEATGMVIQYF. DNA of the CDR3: TGTGCCAGCAGCGAGGCCACAGGGATGGTTATTCAGTACTTC.

CDR3 loop: CSVDDRVTEAFF. The CDR3 coding sequence is TGCAGCGTTGATGACAGGGTTACTGAAGCTTTCTTT. V usage is TRBV29-1 and J usage is TRBJ1-1; 7 bases line up with TRBD1. CDR1 and CDR2 (germline): SQVTM, ANQGSEA. Trimming took 3 bases from V and 5 from J; bases not matched to a gene: 3. This CDR3 has 12 amino acids.

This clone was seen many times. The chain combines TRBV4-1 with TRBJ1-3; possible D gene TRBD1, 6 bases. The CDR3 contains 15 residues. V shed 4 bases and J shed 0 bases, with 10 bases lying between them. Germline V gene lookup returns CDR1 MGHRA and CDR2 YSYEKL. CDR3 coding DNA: TGCGCCAGCAGCCCCGGGACACTCTCTGGAAACACCATATATTTT. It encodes CASSPGTLSGNTIYF.

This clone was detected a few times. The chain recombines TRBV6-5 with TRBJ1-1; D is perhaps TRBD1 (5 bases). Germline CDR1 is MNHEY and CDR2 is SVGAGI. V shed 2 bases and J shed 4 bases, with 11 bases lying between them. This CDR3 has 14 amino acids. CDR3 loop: CASSYGTGGTEAFF. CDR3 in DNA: TGTGCCAGCAGTTACGGCACGGGGGGCACTGAAGCTTTCTTT.

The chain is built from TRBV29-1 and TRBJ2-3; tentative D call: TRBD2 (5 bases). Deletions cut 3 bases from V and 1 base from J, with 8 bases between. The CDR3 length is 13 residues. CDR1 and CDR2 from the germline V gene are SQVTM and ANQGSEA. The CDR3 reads CSVDGLGTDTQYF. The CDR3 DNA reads TGCAGCGTTGACGGACTGGGCACAGATACGCAGTATTTT.

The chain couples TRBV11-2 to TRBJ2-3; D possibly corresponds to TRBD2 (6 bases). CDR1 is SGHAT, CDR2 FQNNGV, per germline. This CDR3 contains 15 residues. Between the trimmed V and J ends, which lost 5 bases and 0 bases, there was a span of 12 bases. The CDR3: CASSPRAGSTDTQYF. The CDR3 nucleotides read TGTGCCAGCAGCCCCCGGGCGGGAAGCACAGATACGCAGTATTTT.

CDR3 nucleotides: TGTGCCAGCAGTTTGAGGGGGTTAGGTTCACCCCTCCACTTT. Translating gives CASSLRGLGSPLHF. The rearrangement uses TRBV28 and TRBJ1-6, with D possibly being TRBD1 (6 bases). CDR1 MDHEN and CDR2 SYDVKM come from the germline V gene. V gave up 3 bases and J gave up 9 bases, with 12 bases separating them. The CDR3 is 14 residues long. Based on the CDR3 plus reference TRBV28 and TRBJ1-6, the full variable domain is DVKVTQSSRYLVKRTGEKVFLECVQDMDHENMFWYRQDPGLGLRLIYFSYDVKMKEKGDIPEGYSVSREKKERFSLILESASTNQTSMYLCASSLRGLGSPLHFGNGTRLTVT.

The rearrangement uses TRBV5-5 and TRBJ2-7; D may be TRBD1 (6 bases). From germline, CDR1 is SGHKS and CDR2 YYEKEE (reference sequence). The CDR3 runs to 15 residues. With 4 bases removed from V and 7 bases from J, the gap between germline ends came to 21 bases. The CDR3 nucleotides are TGTGCCAGCAGCGTAAGGACAGTGAATGTACGTGAGCAGTACTTC. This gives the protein CASSVRTVNVREQYF.